Listed below are T cell receptor beta chains from one sample, sequenced in a study of radiotherapy plus CTLA-4 blockade in lung cancer. Only in-frame clones appear in the TCRdb table, and some are missing; sequencing was by immunoSEQ multiplex PCR. Of approximately 50,000 clones in the sample, approximately 86% are singletons; the top ten hold under 20%. The starting material was peripheral blood, obtained from a patient treated with radiotherapy plus ipilimumab. The source of these receptors is a human donor with non-small cell lung cancer that progressed on radiotherapy plus ipilimumab. Some clones in this sample may be carry-over from other donors' samples. Both conserved end residues are part of each CDR3. The D gene is left open where the match is weak. The listing skips clone size in some rows; elsewhere it reads once, few, many or a size class.

abundance: .; j_gene: TRBJ1-2; d_gene: .; v_gene: TRBV5-1; CDR3aa: CASSFLGDSGYTF; CDR3nt: TGCGCCAGCAGCTTTTTGGGGGACTCGGGCTACACCTTC
abundance: .; j_gene: TRBJ2-7; d_gene: TRBD2; v_gene: TRBV14; CDR3aa: CASSQIRLAGTPTYEQYF; CDR3nt: TGTGCCAGCAGCCAAATCCGGCTAGCGGGGACTCCCACCTACGAGCAGTACTTC
abundance: .; j_gene: TRBJ2-2; d_gene: TRBD1; v_gene: TRBV11-3; CDR3aa: CASSRGLSTGELFF; CDR3nt: TGTGCCAGCAGCAGGGGGCTGAGCACCGGGGAGCTGTTTTTT
abundance: few; j_gene: TRBJ1-1; d_gene: .; v_gene: TRBV30; CDR3aa: CAWSGQPNTEAFF; CDR3nt: TGTGCCTGGAGTGGACAGCCGAACACTGAAGCTTTCTTT
abundance: .; j_gene: TRBJ1-2; d_gene: TRBD1; v_gene: TRBV5-1; CDR3aa: CASSLDRGGYTF; CDR3nt: TGCGCCAGCAGCTTGGACAGGGGTGGCTACACCTTC
abundance: .; j_gene: TRBJ1-1; d_gene: .; v_gene: TRBV29-1; CDR3aa: CSVVKTANTEAFF; CDR3nt: TGCAGCGTTGTAAAGACAGCGAACACTGAAGCTTTCTTT
abundance: .; j_gene: TRBJ1-1; d_gene: TRBD1; v_gene: TRBV7-2; CDR3aa: CASRRRDSVTEAFF; CDR3nt: TGTGCCAGCAGACGCCGGGACAGTGTCACTGAAGCTTTCTTT
abundance: .; j_gene: TRBJ2-2; d_gene: TRBD2; v_gene: TRBV9; CDR3aa: CASSVSSGRNTGELFF; CDR3nt: TGTGCCAGCAGCGTCTCTAGCGGGAGAAACACCGGGGAGCTGTTTTTT
abundance: .; j_gene: TRBJ1-6; d_gene: .; v_gene: TRBV5-1; CDR3aa: CASSTGPKSSYNSPLHF; CDR3nt: TGCGCCAGCAGTACAGGGCCCAAGAGCTCCTATAATTCACCCCTCCACTTT
abundance: .; j_gene: TRBJ2-4; d_gene: .; v_gene: TRBV4-3; CDR3aa: CASSQGVAVAKNIQYF; CDR3nt: TGCGCCAGCAGCCAGGGGGTAGCGGTAGCCAAAAACATTCAGTACTTC
abundance: once; j_gene: TRBJ2-2; d_gene: .; v_gene: TRBV6-5; CDR3aa: CASSRQGLSGELFF; CDR3nt: TGTGCCAGCAGTCGCCAGGGGCTGTCCGGGGAGCTGTTTTTT
abundance: few; j_gene: TRBJ1-5; d_gene: TRBD1; v_gene: TRBV28; CDR3aa: CASSRTGVMNNQPQHF; CDR3nt: TGTGCCAGCAGTCGGACAGGAGTCATGAACAATCAGCCCCAGCATTTT
abundance: once; j_gene: TRBJ1-1; d_gene: TRBD1; v_gene: TRBV27; CDR3aa: CASSLQGGVTTEAFF; CDR3nt: TGTGCCAGCAGTTTACAGGGGGGAGTTACCACTGAAGCTTTCTTT
abundance: .; j_gene: TRBJ2-1; d_gene: TRBD2; v_gene: TRBV4-2; CDR3aa: CASSQDLLGSGGLEKFF; CDR3nt: TGTGCCAGCAGCCAGGACCTTCTCGGCAGCGGGGGGCTCGAGAAGTTCTTC
abundance: .; j_gene: TRBJ1-5; d_gene: .; v_gene: TRBV7-6; CDR3aa: CASSPNVGAFQPQHF; CDR3nt: TGTGCCAGCAGCCCAAACGTGGGGGCCTTTCAGCCCCAGCATTTT
abundance: .; j_gene: TRBJ2-7; d_gene: .; v_gene: TRBV5-4; CDR3aa: CASSFPNQGPYEQYF; CDR3nt: TGTGCCAGCAGCTTCCCGAATCAGGGGCCCTACGAGCAGTACTTC
abundance: few; j_gene: TRBJ1-1; d_gene: .; v_gene: TRBV11-3; CDR3aa: CASSLAPGGTEAFF; CDR3nt: TGTGCCAGCAGCTTGGCTCCGGGTGGCACTGAAGCTTTCTTT
abundance: .; j_gene: TRBJ2-7; d_gene: TRBD2; v_gene: TRBV6-5; CDR3aa: CASSYRRGGSYEQYF; CDR3nt: TGTGCCAGCAGTTACAGGCGGGGGGGCTCCTACGAGCAGTACTTC
abundance: .; j_gene: TRBJ1-4; d_gene: TRBD1; v_gene: TRBV5-1; CDR3aa: CASSLAIGQGFTNEKLFF; CDR3nt: TGCGCCAGCAGCTTGGCCATCGGACAGGGGTTCACTAATGAAAAACTGTTTTTT
abundance: .; j_gene: TRBJ2-1; d_gene: .; v_gene: TRBV29-1; CDR3aa: CSVRLYERRSYNEQFF; CDR3nt: TGCAGCGTGCGTCTCTACGAGCGGAGATCCTACAATGAGCAGTTCTTC
abundance: .; j_gene: TRBJ2-1; d_gene: .; v_gene: TRBV5-1; CDR3aa: CASRIGGAAYNEQFF; CDR3nt: TGCGCCAGCAGAATCGGAGGGGCAGCCTACAATGAGCAGTTCTTC
abundance: .; j_gene: TRBJ2-3; d_gene: TRBD2; v_gene: TRBV6-1; CDR3aa: CASSGLAGGTTDTQYF; CDR3nt: TGTGCCAGCAGTGGATTAGCGGGGGGCACCACAGATACGCAGTATTTT
abundance: .; j_gene: TRBJ2-7; d_gene: .; v_gene: TRBV5-1; CDR3aa: CASSLASSYEQYF; CDR3nt: TGCGCCAGCAGCTTGGCCAGCTCCTACGAGCAGTACTTC
abundance: .; j_gene: TRBJ1-2; d_gene: TRBD1; v_gene: TRBV14; CDR3aa: CASSQESGQGANYGYTF; CDR3nt: TGTGCCAGCAGCCAAGAGTCGGGGCAGGGGGCTAACTATGGCTACACCTTC
abundance: .; j_gene: TRBJ2-7; d_gene: .; v_gene: TRBV15; CDR3aa: CATSRAGTSYEQYF; CDR3nt: TGTGCCACCAGCAGAGCCGGGACTTCATACGAGCAGTACTTC
abundance: .; j_gene: TRBJ1-5; d_gene: .; v_gene: TRBV18; CDR3aa: CASSPINQGQPQHF; CDR3nt: TGTGCCAGCTCACCGATAAACCAGGGTCAGCCCCAGCATTTT
abundance: few; j_gene: TRBJ2-7; d_gene: TRBD1; v_gene: TRBV10-2; CDR3aa: CASSDRGSGEQYF; CDR3nt: TGCGCCAGCTCAGACAGGGGGTCGGGCGAGCAGTACTTC
abundance: .; j_gene: TRBJ1-1; d_gene: .; v_gene: TRBV7-2; CDR3aa: CASSLGQEAFF; CDR3nt: TGTGCCAGCAGCTTAGGACAGGAAGCTTTCTTT
abundance: .; j_gene: TRBJ2-3; d_gene: .; v_gene: TRBV19; CDR3aa: CASSKGDWTDTQYF; CDR3nt: TGTGCCAGTAGTAAGGGGGATTGGACAGATACGCAGTATTTT
abundance: .; j_gene: TRBJ2-4; d_gene: .; v_gene: TRBV28; CDR3aa: CASSLTQIAKNIQYF; CDR3nt: TGTGCCAGCAGTCTAACCCAAATAGCCAAAAACATTCAGTACTTC
abundance: .; j_gene: TRBJ2-7; d_gene: TRBD1; v_gene: TRBV7-9; CDR3aa: CASSSMGQPSYEQYF; CDR3nt: TGTGCCAGCAGCTCCATGGGACAGCCTTCCTACGAGCAGTACTTC
abundance: .; j_gene: TRBJ2-3; d_gene: TRBD1; v_gene: TRBV6-1; CDR3aa: CASSETGVASTDTQYF; CDR3nt: TGTGCCAGCAGTGAAACAGGGGTCGCTAGCACAGATACGCAGTATTTT